This T cell receptor (beta chain) comes out of a study of T cell responses to AZD1222 COVID-19 vaccine. Study-wide results and limits: Repertoires were collected only later (after the peak T cell response had occurred).

Germline assignment: CDR1 LGHDT and CDR2 YNNKEL (reference sequence). The ends were cut back, 4 bases at V and 3 bases at J, with 12 bases in the middle. This CDR3 region has 14 residues. Libraries were prepared by immunoSEQ multiplex PCR; TCRdb keeps only in-frame clonotypes and omits some of them. The data contain about 150,000 clones, around 90% of them singletons. Points on this clone: No antigen is known for it.

V is TRBV3-1 (or the pseudogene TRBV3-2) and J is TRBJ1-1; no clear D gene. The sequence derives from an adult in good health. The starting material was peripheral blood, obtained on day 0 of AZD1222 vaccination. CDR3 DNA sequence: TGTGCCAGCAGCCGTGAAGGTGGGTACACTGAAGCTTTCTTT. Amino acid sequence: CASSREGGYTEAFF.